This T cell receptor (beta chain) is from a study of blood T cell repertoires in COVID-19. Whole-study context: Spain, Italy and the United States supplied samples that represented acute and convalescent COVID-19. The cDNA or gDNA used as material had been derived from T cells, B-cell-depleted T cells, or PBMCs.

This CDR3 region has 13 residues. From germline, CDR1 is SGHRS and CDR2 YFSETQ. The V end was cut by 4 bases, the J end by 5 bases, with 12 bases between. As handled by the study authors: Counts of nucleated cells, estimated from reference gene primer amplification, were obtained. Method: immunoSEQ multiplex PCR; TCRdb's copy keeps in-frame clones and lacks some. The V and J calls and clone size come from that table; D and trimming were worked out from the DNA. The repertoire consists of approximately 150,000 clones, with 80% to 90% occurring once and the leading ten covering 3% to 4.5%. This clonotype originated in a woman aged 60 to 75 who had recovered from COVID-19. The sample taken for sequencing was peripheral blood. This chain joins TRBV5-1 and TRBJ1-1, with D possibly being TRBD1 (5 bases). The CDR3 loop is CASSPIGGTEAFF. In DNA, the CDR3 is TGCGCCAGCAGCCCGATCGGGGGTACTGAAGCTTTCTTT.